This T cell receptor beta chain was captured by sequencing in a study of T cell responses to AZD1222 COVID-19 vaccine. Across the study: Second-dose timings of about 4 or about 12 weeks were pooled.

Study results and limitations: Nearly half of spike-specific TCRs reportedly go after variant regions that carry no mutations.

The V gene's germline CDR1 is KGHSH and CDR2 LQKENI. The V end was cut by 6 bases, the J end by 4 bases, with 18 bases between. The CDR3 is 15 amino acids. The repertoire was sequenced with immunoSEQ multiplex PCR; TCRdb's copy has only in-frame clones and lacks some. The table records 150,000 to 160,000 clones, around nine tenths of them present only once. In regard to this clone: No antigen is known for it.

The sequencing used peripheral blood, collected on day 0 of AZD1222 vaccination. V is TRBV18 and J is TRBJ1-2; D call uncertain. The TCR was taken from an adult in good health. CDR3 loop: CASSQLAQLSYGYTF. The CDR3 DNA sequence: TGTGCCAGCTCCCAACTCGCACAGCTCAGCTATGGCTACACCTTC. The full variable domain, completed using reference TRBV18 and TRBJ1-2, is NAGVMQNPRHLVRRRGQEARLRCSPMKGHSHVYWYRQLPEEGLKFMVYLQKENIIDESGMPKERFSAEFPKEGPSILRIQQVVRGDSAAYFCASSQLAQLSYGYTFGSGTRLTVV.